This entry lists 14 T cell receptor beta chains sequenced from one sample in a study of T cell responses to AZD1222 COVID-19 vaccine (dated by TCRdb to about 2021). Taken with the paper, the label for time point translates to: baseline before first vaccination. Libraries were made using the immunoSEQ multiplex PCR assay. This immuneACCESS table, as held by TCRdb, lists in-frame sequences with V and J called but not all clones. Of the missing ones, under half trace to an unresolved V gene in checked studies; the others have no known cause. A total of 70,000 to 90,000 clones appear in this sample, 70% to 85% of them only once. Of the sample, around 20% falls within the top ten clones. The sample here was peripheral blood, taken on day 0 of AZD1222 vaccination. The receptors shown here come from an adult in good health.

This chain joins TRBV7-7 and TRBJ2-2; TRBD2 might be the D (7 bases). There are 13 residues in the CDR3. V was trimmed by 6 bases and J by 5 bases, leaving 10 bases between them. The germline V gene encodes CDR1 SSHAT and CDR2 FNYEAQ (reference sequence). The CDR3, as DNA: TGTGCCAGCAGGAGGGGGGGGACCGGGGAGCTGTTTTTT. Its protein is CASRRGGTGELFF.

This chain uses TRBV14 with TRBJ1-1; tentatively, D is TRBD1 (6 bases). V gave up 2 bases and J gave up 9 bases, with 13 bases separating them. The V gene's germline CDR1 is SGHDN and CDR2 FVKESK. This CDR3 has 13 amino acids. The CDR3 DNA follows: TGTGCCAGCAGCCAAAACCACAGGGCAAAAGCTTTCTTT. Its translation is CASSQNHRAKAFF.

J is TRBJ2-3 and V is TRBV5-5; 9 bases align to TRBD1. With 6 bases clipped from V and 5 bases from J, the junction kept 7 bases outside the gene matches. The CDR3 length is 14 residues. Germline V gene data show CDR1 as SGHKS and CDR2 as YYEKEE (reference sequence). The CDR3 sequence is CASNRDRAVDTQYF. The CDR3 region has the DNA TGTGCCAGCAACCGGGACAGGGCGGTAGATACGCAGTATTTT.

The chain has TRBV9 and TRBJ2-3, with D possibly being TRBD1 or TRBD2 (5 bases each). CDR1 SGDLS and CDR2 YYNGEE come from the germline V gene. CDR3 length: 15 residues. The germline V and J ends were trimmed by 2 bases and 4 bases, with 14 bases remaining between them. CDR3 sequence (DNA): TGTGCCAGCAGCGTCGACAGCTTGGGGGCAGATACGCAGTATTTT. Translating gives CASSVDSLGADTQYF.

V and J are TRBV10-3 and TRBJ1-6, with 9 bases that match TRBD1. J was trimmed by 7 bases and V by 4 bases; bases with no gene match: 2. The CDR3 sequence is 14 residues long. Germline loops: CDR1 ENHRY, CDR2 SYGVKD. CDR3 nucleotide sequence: TGTGCCATCAGTGGGGACAGGGAAAATTCACCCCTCCACTTT. It specifies CAISGDRENSPLHF.

This clone was recorded at least ten times. This chain links TRBV5-1 with TRBJ1-2, with 8 nucleotides matching TRBD1. CDR1 and CDR2 (germline): SGHRS, YFSETQ. V was pared by 3 bases and J by 5 bases, with 6 bases of the junction left unmatched. The CDR3 is made up of 14 amino acids. The CDR3: CASSWGTGGYGYTF. DNA for the CDR3: TGCGCCAGCAGCTGGGGGACAGGAGGTTATGGCTACACCTTC.

The rearrangement uses TRBV18 and TRBJ2-1, with 10 positions matching TRBD2. This CDR3 comprises 18 residues. Germline-derived CDR1 and CDR2 are KGHSH and LQKENI. V lost 4 bases, J lost 3 bases, and 12 bases stayed unmatched. The CDR3 DNA sequence: TGTGCCAGCTCACAGATACCCCTAGCGGGAGTTGGCTACAATGAGCAGTTCTTC. As protein: CASSQIPLAGVGYNEQFF.

V usage is TRBV20-1 and J usage is TRBJ2-1; 9 bases match TRBD1. V dropped 7 bases and J dropped 8; count of bases not matched to a gene: 3. The CDR3 has 11 amino acids. CDR1 is DFQATT and CDR2 is SNEGSKA in the germline V gene (reference sequence). In DNA, the CDR3 is TGCAGTGTAAGGACAGGGGATGAGCAGTTCTTC. It translates to CSVRTGDEQFF.

This clone was seen more than once but under ten times. The rearrangement joins TRBV10-2 to TRBJ2-7, with unresolved D. The CDR3 totals 13 residues. CDR1 is WSHSY and CDR2 is SAAADI in the germline V gene. V lost 7 bases and J lost 3, with 13 bases in between. The CDR3 sequence: CASMATGSYEQYF. The CDR3 DNA follows: TGCGCCAGCATGGCGACGGGTAGCTACGAGCAGTACTTC.

This clone was detected only once. The chain uses TRBV6-2 or TRBV6-3 and TRBJ1-3; D unresolved. The CDR3 runs to 15 residues. V dropped 0 bases and J dropped 1 base, with 7 bases sitting between them. Germline CDR1 is MNHEY and CDR2 is SVGEGT. The chain's CDR3 is CASSYSLRSGNTIYF. The DNA for the CDR3 is TGTGCCAGCAGTTACTCACTCCGGTCTGGAAACACCATATATTTT.

The V gene is TRBV25-1, the J gene TRBJ2-1; weak D call: TRBD1 (6 bases). The V end was cut by 10 bases, the J end by 0 bases, with 10 bases between. Germline CDR1 and CDR2: MGHDK and SYGVNS. The CDR3 extends over 13 amino acids. CDR3 bases: TGTGCCACCCAGGGGAGCTCCTACAATGAGCAGTTCTTC. Its protein product is CATQGSSYNEQFF.

This chain connects TRBV30 to TRBJ2-5, with D perhaps matching TRBD2 (5 bases). The V end lost 2 bases, the J end lost 4 bases, and 11 bases lay between the germline ends. The CDR3 covers 13 residues. Germline V gives CDR1 GTSNPN, CDR2 SVGIG (reference sequence). The chain's CDR3 is CAWSPGLRETQYF. CDR3 coding DNA: TGTGCCTGGAGTCCGGGGTTAAGAGAGACCCAGTACTTC. Supplemented by reference TRBV30 and TRBJ2-5, the full variable domain reads SQTIHQWPATLVQPVGSPLSLECTVEGTSNPNLYWYRQAAGRGLQLLFYSVGIGQISSEVPQNLSASRPQDRQFILSSKKLLLSDSGFYLCAWSPGLRETQYFGPGTRLLVL.

The chain links TRBV6-1 to TRBJ1-3, with D possibly TRBD1 on 5 matching bases. Trimming removed 0 bases at V and 4 bases at J, with 13 bases between. The CDR3 is 16 residues long. The germline V gene encodes CDR1 MNHNS and CDR2 SASEGT. The CDR3 here is CASSEASWGLGNTIYF. CDR3 nucleotide sequence: TGTGCCAGCAGTGAAGCGAGTTGGGGGTTAGGAAACACCATATATTTT.

The CDR3: CASSEQQGRAKNIQYF. The CDR3 DNA reads as TGTGCCAGCAGTGAGCAGCAGGGTAGAGCCAAAAACATTCAGTACTTC. The chain recombines TRBV2 with TRBJ2-4, with D possibly matching TRBD1 (5 bases). Trimming left V 3 bases short and J 0 bases short, with 12 bases between. Germline CDR1 and CDR2: SNHLY and FYNNEI. This CDR3 is built from 16 residues.